This TCR beta chain was identified during a study of shared clonotypes between healthy human individuals. Study-level results: The study found approximately 5% of naive CD4 clonotypes shared across several donors.

In the original analysis: From ImmunoSEQ came sequences covering only the junction and carrying no quality scores, so filtering differed. Measured with immunoSEQ multiplex PCR; TCRdb has only the in-frame clones, and not every one. The D gene and trimming were derived from the DNA, and the V and J assignments and clone size from that table. There are hundreds of thousands of clones in the sample; under 80% occur only once, and over 1.5% lies in the top ten. About this clone: Antigen specificity is unknown.

Germline V lookup: CDR1 KGHSH, CDR2 LQKENI. Deletions cut 1 base from V and 0 bases from J, with 9 bases between. The CDR3 contains 16 residues. Material for sequencing was memory CD4+ T cells sorted from blood. The subset was: CD45RA-negative fraction. This TCR was recovered from a woman in her twenties or thirties in good health. The chain has TRBV18 and TRBJ2-2; D is possibly TRBD1 or TRBD2 (6 bases each). CDR3 region: CASSPRGAANTGELFF. In nucleotides, the CDR3 is TGTGCCAGCTCACCACGGGGGGCAGCGAACACCGGGGAGCTGTTTTTT.